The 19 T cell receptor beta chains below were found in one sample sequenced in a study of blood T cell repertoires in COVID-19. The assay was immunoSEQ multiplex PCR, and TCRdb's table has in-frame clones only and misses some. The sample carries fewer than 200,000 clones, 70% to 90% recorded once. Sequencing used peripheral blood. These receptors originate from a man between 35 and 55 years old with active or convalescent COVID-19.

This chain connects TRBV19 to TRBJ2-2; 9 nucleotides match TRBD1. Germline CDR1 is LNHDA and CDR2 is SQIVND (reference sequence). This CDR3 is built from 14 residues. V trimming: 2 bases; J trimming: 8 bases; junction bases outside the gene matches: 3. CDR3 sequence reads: CASSIKQGAGELFF. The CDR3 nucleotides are TGTGCCAGTAGTATAAAACAGGGGGCGGGGGAGCTGTTTTTT.

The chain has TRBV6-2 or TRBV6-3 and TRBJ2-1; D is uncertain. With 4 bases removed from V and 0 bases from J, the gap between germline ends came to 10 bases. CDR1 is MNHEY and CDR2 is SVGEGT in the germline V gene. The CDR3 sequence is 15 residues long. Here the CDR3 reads CASSFLRSSYNEQFF. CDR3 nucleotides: TGTGCCAGCAGTTTTCTACGGAGCTCCTACAATGAGCAGTTCTTC.

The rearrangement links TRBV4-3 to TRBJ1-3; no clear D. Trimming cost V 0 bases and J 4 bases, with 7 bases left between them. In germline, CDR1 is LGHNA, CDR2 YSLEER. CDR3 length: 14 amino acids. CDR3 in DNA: TGCGCCAGCAGCCAAGATCTTAGAGGAAACACCATATATTTT. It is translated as CASSQDLRGNTIYF.

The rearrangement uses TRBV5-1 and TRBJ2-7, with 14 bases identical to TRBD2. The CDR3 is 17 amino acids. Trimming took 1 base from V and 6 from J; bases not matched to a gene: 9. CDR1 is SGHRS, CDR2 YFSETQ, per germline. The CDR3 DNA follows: TGCGCCAGCAGCTTGATTATGGGACTAGCGGGAGCTGGCGAGCAGTACTTC. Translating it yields CASSLIMGLAGAGEQYF. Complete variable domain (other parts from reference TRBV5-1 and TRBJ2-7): KAGVTQTPRYLIKTRGQQVTLSCSPISGHRSVSWYQQTPGQGLQFLFEYFSETQRNKGNFPGRFSGRQFSNSRSEMNVSTLELGDSALYLCASSLIMGLAGAGEQYFGPGTRLTVT.

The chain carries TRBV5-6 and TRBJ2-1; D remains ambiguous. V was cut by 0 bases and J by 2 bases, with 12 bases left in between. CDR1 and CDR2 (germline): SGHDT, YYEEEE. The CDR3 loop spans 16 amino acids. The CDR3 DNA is TGTGCCAGCAGCTTGGTAGTCGGCGCGGCCTACAATGAGCAGTTCTTC. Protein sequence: CASSLVVGAAYNEQFF. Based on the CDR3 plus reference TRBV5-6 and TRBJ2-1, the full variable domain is DAGVTQSPTHLIKTRGQQVTLRCSPKSGHDTVSWYQQALGQGPQFIFQYYEEEERQRGNFPDRFSGHQFPNYSSELNVNALLLGDSALYLCASSLVVGAAYNEQFFGPGTRLTVL.

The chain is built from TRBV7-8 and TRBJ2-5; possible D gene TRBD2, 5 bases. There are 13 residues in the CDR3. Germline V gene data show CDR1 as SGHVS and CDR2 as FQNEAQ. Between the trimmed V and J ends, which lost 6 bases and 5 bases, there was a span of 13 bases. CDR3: CASRSGLRETQYF. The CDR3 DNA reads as TGTGCCAGCAGGTCGGGGTTAAGGGAGACCCAGTACTTC.

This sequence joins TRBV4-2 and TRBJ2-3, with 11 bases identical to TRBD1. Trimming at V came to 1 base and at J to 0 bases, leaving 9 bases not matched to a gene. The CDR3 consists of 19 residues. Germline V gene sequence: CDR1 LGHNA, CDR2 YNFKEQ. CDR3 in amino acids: CASSQAGTGGIASTDTQYF. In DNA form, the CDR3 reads TGTGCCAGCAGCCAAGCAGGGACAGGGGGGATCGCTAGCACAGATACGCAGTATTTT.

The CDR3 is CASSPGGTDSPSQYF. The CDR3 DNA reads as TGTGCCAGCAGCCCGGGCGGGACAGACTCCCCATCGCAGTACTTC. V and J are TRBV3-1 (or the pseudogene TRBV3-2) and TRBJ2-7; TRBD1 is a possible D gene (7 bases). Germline V gene sequence: CDR1 LGHDT, CDR2 YNNKEL (reference sequence). V lost 4 bases, J lost 9 bases, and 22 bases lay in between. The CDR3 extends over 15 amino acids.

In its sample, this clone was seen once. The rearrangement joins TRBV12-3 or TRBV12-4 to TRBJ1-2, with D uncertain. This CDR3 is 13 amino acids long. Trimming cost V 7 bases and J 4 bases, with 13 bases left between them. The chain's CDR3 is CASTHTEFYGYTF. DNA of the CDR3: TGTGCCAGCACCCACACAGAGTTCTATGGCTACACCTTC.

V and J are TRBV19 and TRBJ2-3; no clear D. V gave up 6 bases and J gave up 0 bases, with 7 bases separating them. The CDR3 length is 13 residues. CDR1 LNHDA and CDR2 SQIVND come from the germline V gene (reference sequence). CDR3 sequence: CASSQTSTDTQYF. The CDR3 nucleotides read TGTGCCAGTAGCCAAACTAGCACAGATACGCAGTATTTT.

The CDR3 DNA sequence: TGTGCCAGCAGCTTGGTGGTCGGGGGGGTCTCCTACAATGAGCAGTTCTTC. Amino acid sequence: CASSLVVGGVSYNEQFF. The J gene is TRBJ2-1, the V gene TRBV5-6, with 8 bases that match TRBD2. In germline, CDR1 is SGHDT, CDR2 YYEEEE. Germline trimming cut 0 bases from V and 0 bases from J; bases unmatched to any gene: 5. The CDR3 is made up of 17 amino acids.

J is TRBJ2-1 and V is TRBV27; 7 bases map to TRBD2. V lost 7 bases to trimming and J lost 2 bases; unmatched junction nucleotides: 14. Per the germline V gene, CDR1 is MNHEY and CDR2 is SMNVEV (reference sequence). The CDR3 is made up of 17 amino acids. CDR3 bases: TGTGCCAGCAACCACCTACGAGCGGGGAGCGCCTACAATGAGCAGTTCTTC. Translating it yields CASNHLRAGSAYNEQFF.

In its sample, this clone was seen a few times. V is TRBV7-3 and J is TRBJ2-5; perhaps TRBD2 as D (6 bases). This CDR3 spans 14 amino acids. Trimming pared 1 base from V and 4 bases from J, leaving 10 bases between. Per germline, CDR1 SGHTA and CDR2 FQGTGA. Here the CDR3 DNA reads TGTGCCAGCAGCTTAAGGAGGGGAGGAGAGACCCAGTACTTC. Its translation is CASSLRRGGETQYF.

The CDR3 region has the DNA TGTGCCAGCAGTTTCCAACCCTGGACAGGGGGTTCTGGCTACACCTTC. This gives the protein CASSFQPWTGGSGYTF. The chain has TRBV27 and TRBJ1-2; 10 positions agree with TRBD1. Germline values: CDR1 MNHEY, CDR2 SMNVEV (reference sequence). With 3 bases clipped from V and 7 bases from J, the junction kept 11 bases outside the gene matches. The CDR3 totals 16 residues.

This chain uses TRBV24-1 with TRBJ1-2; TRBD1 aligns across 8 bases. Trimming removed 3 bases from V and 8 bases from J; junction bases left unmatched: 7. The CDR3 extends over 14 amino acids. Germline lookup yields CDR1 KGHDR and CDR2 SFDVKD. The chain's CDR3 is CATSDPRQGQGYTF. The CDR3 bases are TGTGCCACCAGTGATCCAAGACAGGGGCAAGGCTACACCTTC.

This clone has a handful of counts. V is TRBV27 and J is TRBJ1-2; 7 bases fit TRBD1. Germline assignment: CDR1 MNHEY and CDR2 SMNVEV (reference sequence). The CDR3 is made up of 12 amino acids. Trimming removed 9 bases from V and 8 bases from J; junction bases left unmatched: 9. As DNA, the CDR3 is TGTGCCAGTAGACAGGGTGTTGAGGGCTACACCTTC. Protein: CASRQGVEGYTF.

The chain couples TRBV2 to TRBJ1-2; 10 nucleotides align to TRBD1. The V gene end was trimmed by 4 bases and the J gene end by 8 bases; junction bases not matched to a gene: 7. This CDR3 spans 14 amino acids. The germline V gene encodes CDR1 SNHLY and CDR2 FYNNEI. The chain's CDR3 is CASSVKGTGDGYTF. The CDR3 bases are TGTGCCAGCAGTGTGAAAGGGACAGGGGACGGCTACACCTTC.

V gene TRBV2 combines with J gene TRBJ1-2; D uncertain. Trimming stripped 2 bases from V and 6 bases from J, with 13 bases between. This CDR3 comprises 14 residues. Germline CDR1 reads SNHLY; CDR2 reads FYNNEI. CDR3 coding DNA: TGTGCCAGCAGTGAAAAAGCTTCTTACGATGGCTACACCTTC. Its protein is CASSEKASYDGYTF.

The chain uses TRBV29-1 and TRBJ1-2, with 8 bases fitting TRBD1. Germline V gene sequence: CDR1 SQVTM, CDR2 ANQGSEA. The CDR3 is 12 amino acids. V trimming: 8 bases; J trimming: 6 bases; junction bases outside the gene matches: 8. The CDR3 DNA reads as TGCAGCACAGACAGGGGCGGAGATGGCTACACCTTC. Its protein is CSTDRGGDGYTF.